This T cell receptor (beta chain) was identified during a study of blood T cell repertoires in COVID-19. Background on the study: Samples taken during acute and convalescent COVID-19 were collected in the United States, Italy and Spain.

In this sample, this clone turned up once. Participant-given clinical history determined each cohort assignment. Cohort 3 donors were reported recovered after two negative PCRs, clearance, or symptom resolution. Original methodology: Estimated nucleated cell counts came from reference gene primer amplification. Profiled with immunoSEQ multiplex PCR; TCRdb holds only in-frame clones, not every one. V, J and clone size are taken as reported in that table, and D and trimming were inferred from the DNA itself. The repertoire consists of more than 300,000 clones, with around nine tenths occurring once and the leading ten covering roughly 1.2%. This CDR3 comprises 17 residues. Germline assignment: CDR1 SGHNT and CDR2 YYREEE (reference sequence). Deletions cut 0 bases from V and 0 bases from J, with 13 bases between.

The V call is TRBV5-4, the J call TRBJ1-5; a possible D gene is TRBD1 (5 bases). Sequencing was carried out using PBMCs or T cells enriched from blood (not recorded which). This receptor was taken from a woman between 18 and 29 years old who had recovered from COVID-19. Here the CDR3 reads CASSLGGPASSNQPQHF. Written as DNA, the CDR3 is TGTGCCAGCAGCTTGGGGGGCCCGGCCTCTAGCAATCAGCCCCAGCATTTT.